The 8 T cell receptor beta chains below were found in one sample sequenced in a study of kidney transplant recipient with SARS-CoV-2 infection. TCRdb re-analysed the reads in MiXCR, keeping a single row per CDR3 protein. The data show 200,000 to 250,000 distinct CDR3 sequences, 29% seen once. The source material was a blood sample, sampled at baseline and on day 111 from a kidney transplant recipient. Every receptor here comes from a male patient aged 30 to 40 who had COVID-19 and was a kidney transplant recipient. The T cells may partly be graft donor cells.

This clonotype was seen ten or more times. The chain employs TRBV25-1 and TRBJ2-5; TRBD2 aligns across 13 bases. The CDR3 is made up of 15 amino acids. V shed 3 bases and J 2 bases; nucleotides not matched to a gene: 0. In germline, CDR1 is MGHDK, CDR2 SYGVNS. This chain's CDR3 is CASSETSGGQETQYF. CDR3 bases: TGTGCCAGCAGTGAGACTAGCGGGGGGCAAGAGACCCAGTACTTC.

As concerns this clonotype: Just one base apart from a much larger clone, this may be a read error. The chain recombines TRBV6-4 with TRBJ1-2; D ambiguous. This CDR3 region has 17 residues. Looked up from germline, CDR1 is MRHNA and CDR2 is SNTAGT. Trimming removed 4 bases from V and 6 bases from J, with 24 bases in between. The CDR3 DNA reads TGTGCCAGCAGTGTGGCTGCCTCACACGGAAAGACCCATGGCTACACCTTC. Amino acid sequence: CASSVAASHGKTHGYTF.

The chain employs TRBV11-2 and TRBJ2-1, with D perhaps TRBD2 (5 bases). This CDR3 has 12 residues. V lost 3 bases, J lost 7 bases, and 7 bases lay in between. CDR1 is SGHAT and CDR2 is FQNNGV in the germline V gene. Here the CDR3 DNA reads TGTGCCAGCAGCTTTAGCGCAAATGAGCAGTTCTTC. Translation gives CASSFSANEQFF. Combining the CDR3 with reference TRBV11-2 and TRBJ2-1 gives the whole variable domain EAGVAQSPRYKIIEKRQSVAFWCNPISGHATLYWYQQILGQGPKLLIQFQNNGVVDDSQLPKDRFSAERLKGVDSTLKIQPAKLEDSAVYLCASSFSANEQFFGPGTRLTVL.

In its sample, this clonotype was seen a few times. This sequence joins TRBV5-8 and TRBJ2-6; no clear D. Germline values: CDR1 SGHTS, CDR2 YDEGEE. CDR3 size: 16 residues. Trimming stripped 7 bases from V and 14 bases from J, with 28 bases between. In DNA, the CDR3 is TGTGCCAGCGCAATAATTCATCCACACAAAGTCGGGCTCCTGACTTTC. Residues: CASAIIHPHKVGLLTF. The whole variable domain, remainder taken from reference TRBV5-8 and TRBJ2-6, is EAGVTQSPTHLIKTRGQQATLRCSPISGHTSVYWYQQALGLGLQFLLWYDEGEERNRGNFPPRFSGRQFPNYSSELNVNALELEDSALYLCASAIIHPHKVGLLTFGAGSRLTVL.

The table lists this clonotype with many counts. The chain combines TRBV28 with TRBJ1-4, with D unresolved. This CDR3 contains 15 residues. The ends were cut back, 1 base at V and 4 bases at J, with 10 bases in the middle. Germline V gives CDR1 MDHEN, CDR2 SYDVKM. CDR3 nucleotides: TGTGCCAGCAGTTTATCCCCCGTCCTTAATGAAAAACTGTTTTTT. Its protein product is CASSLSPVLNEKLFF.

This clonotype came up many times. DNA of the CDR3: TGTGCCAGCAGCATCCGACAGGGGGAAGTAAATGAGCAGTTCTTC. Its protein product is CASSIRQGEVNEQFF. The rearrangement uses TRBV9 and TRBJ2-1, with 9 nucleotides matching TRBD1. V gave up 4 bases and J gave up 7 bases; unmatched junction bases: 9. Per germline, CDR1 SGDLS and CDR2 YYNGEE. This CDR3 has 15 amino acids.

With regard to this clonotype: A single base separates this from a much larger clone, so it may be a read error. The chain combines TRBV7-1 with TRBJ1-2; D remains ambiguous. TRBV7-1 is treated as an ORF (open reading frame) with a function not yet certain. The CDR3 length is 17 residues. The DNA of the CDR3 is TGTGCCGGCAGCGTACCTTATCACGAGGGAAAGACCTATGGCTACACCTTC. Translated: CAGSVPYHEGKTYGYTF.

With regard to this clonotype: A much larger clone sits a single nucleotide away, making a read error possible. The chain employs TRBV3-1 and TRBJ1-4; 7 bases line up with TRBD1. CDR3 length equals 15 residues. CDR1 is LGHDT and CDR2 is YNNKEL in the germline V gene (reference sequence). V dropped 4 bases and J dropped 8; count of bases not matched to a gene: 10. The DNA for the CDR3 is TGTGCCAGCAGCCCCCGGGGGGGCAGGGGGGAAAAACTGTTTTTT. Translating it yields CASSPRGGRGEKLFF.